Listed below are T cell receptor beta chains from one sample, sequenced in a study of shared clonotypes between healthy human individuals. Sequencing was performed with immunoSEQ multiplex PCR; in TCRdb, only in-frame clones are kept and a portion is missing. Of some 500,000 clones in the sample, about 96% are singletons; the top ten hold 0.064%. Source material: naive CD4+ T cells sorted from blood. The receptors stem from a woman younger than 45 in good health. Both conserved end residues are part of each CDR3. D genes are given only for firm matches. Clone size is not always given. Where it is, it says once, few, many or a class for expanded clones.

V gene: TRBV21-1; clone size: .; D gene: .; CDR3 protein: CASSKGGSNPEAFF
V gene: TRBV23-1; clone size: .; D gene: TRBD1; CDR3 protein: CASSQAAGGGTPTYEQYF
V gene: TRBV7-9; clone size: .; D gene: .; CDR3 protein: CASVFGEALGGYTF
V gene: TRBV7-3; clone size: .; D gene: .; CDR3 protein: CASSLTPGRANNEQFF
V gene: TRBV5-1; clone size: once; D gene: .; CDR3 protein: CASSAREFGEQFF
V gene: TRBV18; clone size: .; D gene: .; CDR3 protein: CASSPPLGRENQPQHF
V gene: TRBV23-1; clone size: .; D gene: .; CDR3 protein: CASSQKMTDLYNQPQHF
V gene: TRBV5-4; clone size: .; D gene: .; CDR3 protein: CASSLGGQREYNEQFF
V gene: TRBV9; clone size: .; D gene: TRBD1; CDR3 protein: CASSVATGAAYEQYF
V gene: TRBV2; clone size: .; D gene: .; CDR3 protein: CATGERFDTEAFF
V gene: TRBV18; clone size: .; D gene: .; CDR3 protein: CASSLRGVADEKLFF
V gene: TRBV10-3; clone size: .; D gene: TRBD2; CDR3 protein: CAIRASGRAVDTQYF
V gene: TRBV28; clone size: .; D gene: TRBD1; CDR3 protein: CASSPGTAYPGYGYTF
V gene: TRBV5-1; clone size: few; D gene: .; CDR3 protein: CASSWPDYTGELFF
V gene: TRBV19; clone size: .; D gene: .; CDR3 protein: CASSAWTATNEKLFF
V gene: TRBV6-5; clone size: .; D gene: TRBD2; CDR3 protein: CASSRLAGIEQYF
V gene: TRBV6-6; clone size: .; D gene: TRBD2; CDR3 protein: CASRPGLAGPTDTQYF
V gene: TRBV2; clone size: .; D gene: TRBD1; CDR3 protein: CASKGTAPGHYNEQFF
V gene: TRBV7-9; clone size: .; D gene: .; CDR3 protein: CASSLEERRAEQYF
V gene: TRBV14; clone size: .; D gene: .; CDR3 protein: CASSQDLQFVNTEAFF
V gene: TRBV27; clone size: .; D gene: .; CDR3 protein: CASSSMDSGNTIYF
V gene: TRBV18; clone size: .; D gene: .; CDR3 protein: CASSPQGGPGNNEKLFF
V gene: TRBV6-1; clone size: .; D gene: TRBD1; CDR3 protein: CASSWTGNTEAFF
V gene: TRBV11-2; clone size: .; D gene: .; CDR3 protein: CASSLGPSYNEQFF
V gene: TRBV2; clone size: .; D gene: .; CDR3 protein: CASRVTGGSNEQYF
V gene: TRBV10-3; clone size: few; D gene: TRBD1; CDR3 protein: CAISESGTGFSNQPQHF
V gene: TRBV28; clone size: .; D gene: TRBD2; CDR3 protein: CASSPQQPSGRGDTQYF
V gene: TRBV6-1; clone size: .; D gene: .; CDR3 protein: CASRQGTFHEQYF
V gene: TRBV10-2; clone size: once; D gene: .; CDR3 protein: CASRVGADYEQYF
V gene: TRBV19; clone size: .; D gene: .; CDR3 protein: CASIPGGLHEQYF
V gene: TRBV14; clone size: .; D gene: .; CDR3 protein: CASSQSRVSGNTIYF
V gene: TRBV10-3; clone size: .; D gene: .; CDR3 protein: CAISAGIKNIQYF
V gene: TRBV7-2; clone size: .; D gene: TRBD1; CDR3 protein: CASSGPDRVYANGYTF
V gene: TRBV5-1; clone size: .; D gene: .; CDR3 protein: CASSLSVGTNEKLFF
V gene: TRBV18; clone size: .; D gene: .; CDR3 protein: CASSLTEETEAFF
V gene: TRBV28; clone size: .; D gene: .; CDR3 protein: CASSFVGGYTF
V gene: TRBV7-9; clone size: .; D gene: TRBD1; CDR3 protein: CASSPGQGRYEKLFF
V gene: TRBV19; clone size: .; D gene: .; CDR3 protein: CASKDSSGNTIYF
V gene: TRBV7-6; clone size: .; D gene: .; CDR3 protein: CASSPSGAPSYNEQFF
V gene: TRBV19; clone size: .; D gene: .; CDR3 protein: CASSSTGRETQYF
V gene: TRBV6-1; clone size: .; D gene: .; CDR3 protein: CASSWTDSYGYTF
V gene: TRBV5-5; clone size: .; D gene: .; CDR3 protein: CASSRQIYTEAFF
V gene: TRBV9; clone size: .; D gene: .; CDR3 protein: CASSAHPNEKLFF
V gene: TRBV20-1; clone size: .; D gene: .; CDR3 protein: CSARAGLPQHF
V gene: TRBV7-9; clone size: .; D gene: TRBD2; CDR3 protein: CASSLAAGRDTGELFF
V gene: TRBV2; clone size: .; D gene: .; CDR3 protein: CASSGAIQDTEAFF
V gene: TRBV28; clone size: .; D gene: .; CDR3 protein: CASSTFTGHYEQYF
V gene: TRBV7-9; clone size: .; D gene: .; CDR3 protein: CASSLAVIARNTIYF
V gene: TRBV5-8; clone size: .; D gene: .; CDR3 protein: CASSLGLKPNQPQHF
V gene: TRBV7-9; clone size: .; D gene: TRBD1; CDR3 protein: CASSSTGYDYEQYF
V gene: TRBV9; clone size: .; D gene: TRBD2; CDR3 protein: CASSAGGSGSYEQYF